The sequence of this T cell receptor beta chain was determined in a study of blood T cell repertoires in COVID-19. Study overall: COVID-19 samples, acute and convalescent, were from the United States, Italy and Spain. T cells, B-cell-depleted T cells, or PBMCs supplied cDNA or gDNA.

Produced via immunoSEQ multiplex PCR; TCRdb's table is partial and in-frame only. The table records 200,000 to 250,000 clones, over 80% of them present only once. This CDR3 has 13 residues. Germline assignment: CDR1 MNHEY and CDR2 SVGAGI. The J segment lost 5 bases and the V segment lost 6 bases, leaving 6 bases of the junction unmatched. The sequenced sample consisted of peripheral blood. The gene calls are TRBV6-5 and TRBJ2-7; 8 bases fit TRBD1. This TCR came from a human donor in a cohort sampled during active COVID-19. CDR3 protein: CASSWTGTHEQYF. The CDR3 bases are TGTGCCAGCAGCTGGACAGGGACCCACGAGCAGTACTTC.